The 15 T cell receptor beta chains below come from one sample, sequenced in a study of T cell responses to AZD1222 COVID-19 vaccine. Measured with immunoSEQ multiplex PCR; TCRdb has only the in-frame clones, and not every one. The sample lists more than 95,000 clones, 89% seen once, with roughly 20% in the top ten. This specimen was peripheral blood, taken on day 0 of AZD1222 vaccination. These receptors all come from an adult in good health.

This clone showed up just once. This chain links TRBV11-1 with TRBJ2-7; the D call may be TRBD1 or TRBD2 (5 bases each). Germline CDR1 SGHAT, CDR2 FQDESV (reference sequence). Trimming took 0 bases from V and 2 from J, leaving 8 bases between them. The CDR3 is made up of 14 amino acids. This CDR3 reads CASSLAGTAYEQYF. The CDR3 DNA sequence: TGTGCCAGCAGCTTAGCCGGGACCGCCTACGAGCAGTACTTC.

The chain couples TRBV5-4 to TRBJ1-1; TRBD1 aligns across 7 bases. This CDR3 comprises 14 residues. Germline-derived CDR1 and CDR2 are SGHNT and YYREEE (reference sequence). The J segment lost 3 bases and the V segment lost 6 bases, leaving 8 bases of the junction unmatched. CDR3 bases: TGTGCCAGCACCGGGGGGACAGTTCACACTGAAGCTTTCTTT. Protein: CASTGGTVHTEAFF.

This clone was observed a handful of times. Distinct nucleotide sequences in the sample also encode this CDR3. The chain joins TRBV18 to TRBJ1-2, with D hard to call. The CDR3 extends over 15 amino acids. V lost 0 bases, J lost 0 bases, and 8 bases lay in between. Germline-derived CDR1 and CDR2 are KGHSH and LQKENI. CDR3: CASSPPAGTNYGYTF. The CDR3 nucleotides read TGTGCCAGCTCACCACCTGCAGGTACTAACTATGGCTACACCTTC.

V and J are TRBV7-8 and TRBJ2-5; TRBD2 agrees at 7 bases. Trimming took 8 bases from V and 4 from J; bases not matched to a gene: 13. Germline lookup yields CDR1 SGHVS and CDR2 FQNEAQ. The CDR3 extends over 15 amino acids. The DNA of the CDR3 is TGTGCCAGCGGCATAGTGGGGGGGTGGGTAGAGACCCAGTACTTC. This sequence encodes CASGIVGGWVETQYF.

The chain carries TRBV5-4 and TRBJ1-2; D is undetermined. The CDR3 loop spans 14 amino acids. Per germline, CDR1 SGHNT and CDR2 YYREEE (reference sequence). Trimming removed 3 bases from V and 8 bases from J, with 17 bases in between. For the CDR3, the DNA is TGTGCCAGCAGCTCTCGGACGGGAATTGGGGGCTACACCTTC. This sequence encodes CASSSRTGIGGYTF.

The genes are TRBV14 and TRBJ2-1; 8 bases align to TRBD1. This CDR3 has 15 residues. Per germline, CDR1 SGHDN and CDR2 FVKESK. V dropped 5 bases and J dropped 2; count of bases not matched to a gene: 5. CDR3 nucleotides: TGTGCCAGCAGCTTTGGACAGGGTCCCTACAATGAGCAGTTCTTC. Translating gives CASSFGQGPYNEQFF.

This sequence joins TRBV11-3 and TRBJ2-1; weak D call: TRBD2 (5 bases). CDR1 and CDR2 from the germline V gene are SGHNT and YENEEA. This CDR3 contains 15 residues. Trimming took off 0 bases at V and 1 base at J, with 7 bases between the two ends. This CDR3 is CASSLDGESYNEQFF. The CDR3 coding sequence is TGTGCCAGCAGCTTAGATGGGGAGTCCTACAATGAGCAGTTCTTC. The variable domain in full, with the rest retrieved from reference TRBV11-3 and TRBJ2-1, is EAGVVQSPRYKIIEKKQPVAFWCNPISGHNTLYWYLQNLGQGPELLIRYENEEAVDDSQLPKDRFSAERLKGVDSTLKIQPAELGDSAVYLCASSLDGESYNEQFFGPGTRLTVL.

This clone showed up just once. CDR3 residues: CASSLGSPNQPQHF. The CDR3 DNA reads as TGTGCCAGCAGCTTAGGCTCACCCAATCAGCCCCAGCATTTT. The V gene is TRBV7-2, the J gene TRBJ1-5, with unresolved D. Trimming stripped 1 base from V and 3 bases from J, with 7 bases between. The CDR3 is 14 amino acids. From germline, CDR1 is SGHTA and CDR2 FQGNSA.

This chain's CDR3 is CASSAIVRPTDTQYF. CDR3 coding DNA: TGTGCCAGCAGTGCAATAGTCCGTCCCACAGATACGCAGTATTTT. V gene TRBV27 combines with J gene TRBJ2-3; D gene unclear. The CDR3 totals 15 residues. Trimming removed 5 bases from V and 2 bases from J, with 14 bases in between. Looked up from germline, CDR1 is MNHEY and CDR2 is SMNVEV (reference sequence).

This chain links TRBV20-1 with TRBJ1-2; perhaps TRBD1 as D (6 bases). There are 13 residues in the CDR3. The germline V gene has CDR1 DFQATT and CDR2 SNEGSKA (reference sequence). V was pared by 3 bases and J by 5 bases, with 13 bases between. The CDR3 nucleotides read TGCAGTGCTAGTCCGTGGGGGGCTTATGGCTACACCTTC. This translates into CSASPWGAYGYTF.

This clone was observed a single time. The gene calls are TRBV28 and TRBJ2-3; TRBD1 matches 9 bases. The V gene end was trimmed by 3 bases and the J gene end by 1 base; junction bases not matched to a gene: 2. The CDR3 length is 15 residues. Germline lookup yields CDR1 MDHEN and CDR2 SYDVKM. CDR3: CASSFGTGRTDTQYF. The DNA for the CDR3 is TGTGCCAGCAGTTTCGGGACAGGGCGCACAGATACGCAGTATTTT.

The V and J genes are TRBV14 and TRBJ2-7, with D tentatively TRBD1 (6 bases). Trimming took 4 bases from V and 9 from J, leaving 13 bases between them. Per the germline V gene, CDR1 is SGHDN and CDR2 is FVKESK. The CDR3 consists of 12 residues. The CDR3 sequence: CASSPDSRRQYF. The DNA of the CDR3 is TGTGCCAGCAGCCCGGACAGCCGTCGGCAGTACTTC.

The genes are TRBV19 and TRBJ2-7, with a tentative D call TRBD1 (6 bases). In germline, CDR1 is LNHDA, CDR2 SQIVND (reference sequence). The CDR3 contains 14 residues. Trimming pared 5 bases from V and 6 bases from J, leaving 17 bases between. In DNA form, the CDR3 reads TGTGCCAGTAGTGGGGGCAGGCCCCATGGCGAGCAGTACTTC. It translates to CASSGGRPHGEQYF.

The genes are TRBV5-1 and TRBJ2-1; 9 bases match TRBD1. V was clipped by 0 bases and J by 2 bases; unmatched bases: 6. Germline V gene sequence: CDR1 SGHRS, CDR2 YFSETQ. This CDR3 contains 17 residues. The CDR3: CASSLAVGTGTYNEQFF. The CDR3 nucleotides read TGCGCCAGCAGCTTGGCCGTCGGGACAGGGACCTACAATGAGCAGTTCTTC. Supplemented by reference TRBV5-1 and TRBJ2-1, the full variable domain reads KAGVTQTPRYLIKTRGQQVTLSCSPISGHRSVSWYQQTPGQGLQFLFEYFSETQRNKGNFPGRFSGRQFSNSRSEMNVSTLELGDSALYLCASSLAVGTGTYNEQFFGPGTRLTVL.

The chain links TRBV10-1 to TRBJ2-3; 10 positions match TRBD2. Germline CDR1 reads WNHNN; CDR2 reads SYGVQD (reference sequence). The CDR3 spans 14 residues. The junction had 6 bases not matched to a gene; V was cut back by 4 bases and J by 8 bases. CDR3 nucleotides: TGCGCCAGCAGTGCGCCCGAGCGGGGGGGTACGCAGTATTTT. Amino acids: CASSAPERGGTQYF.